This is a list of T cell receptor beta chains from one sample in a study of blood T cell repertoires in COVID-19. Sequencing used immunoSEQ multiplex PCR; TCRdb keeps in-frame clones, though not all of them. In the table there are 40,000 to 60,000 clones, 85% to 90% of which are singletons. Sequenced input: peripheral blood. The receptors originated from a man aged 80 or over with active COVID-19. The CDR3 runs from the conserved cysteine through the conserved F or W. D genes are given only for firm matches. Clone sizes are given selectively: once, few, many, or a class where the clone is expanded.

cdr3_aa: CASSGVAGAADTQYF
cdr3_nt: TGCGCCAGCAGCGGCGTAGCGGGAGCGGCAGATACGCAGTATTTT
v_call: TRBV4-3
j_call: TRBJ2-3
clone_size: few
d_call: TRBD2

cdr3_aa: CASSPTGLQETQYF
cdr3_nt: TGTGCCAGCAGCCCGACAGGGCTACAAGAGACCCAGTACTTC
v_call: TRBV3-1/TRBV3-2
j_call: TRBJ2-5
clone_size: .
d_call: TRBD1

cdr3_aa: CASSQGYRGTFTEAFF
cdr3_nt: TGCGCCAGCAGCCAGGGGTACAGGGGAACTTTCACTGAAGCTTTCTTT
v_call: TRBV4-3
j_call: TRBJ1-1
clone_size: .
d_call: TRBD1

cdr3_aa: CASTSSTDTQYF
cdr3_nt: TGTGCCAGCACTAGCAGCACAGATACGCAGTATTTT
v_call: TRBV5-4
j_call: TRBJ2-3
clone_size: .
d_call: .

cdr3_aa: CASSSPGGSGADTQYF
cdr3_nt: TGTGCCAGCAGCTCACCAGGGGGCTCGGGGGCAGATACGCAGTATTTT
v_call: TRBV28
j_call: TRBJ2-3
clone_size: .
d_call: TRBD1

cdr3_aa: CASSGGLATSTDTQYF
cdr3_nt: TGTGCCAGCAGTGGGGGACTAGCGACTAGCACAGATACGCAGTATTTT
v_call: TRBV7-9
j_call: TRBJ2-3
clone_size: .
d_call: TRBD2

cdr3_aa: CASSLSGMNTEAFF
cdr3_nt: TGTGCCAGCAGCTTATCAGGGATGAACACTGAAGCTTTCTTT
v_call: TRBV7-2
j_call: TRBJ1-1
clone_size: .
d_call: .

cdr3_aa: CASSFPPAQGDTQYF
cdr3_nt: TGTGCCAGCAGCTTTCCCCCCGCGCAGGGGGATACGCAGTATTTT
v_call: TRBV5-5
j_call: TRBJ2-3
clone_size: .
d_call: .

cdr3_aa: CASSLIQAPETQYF
cdr3_nt: TGTGCCAGCAGCTTAATCCAGGCTCCGGAGACCCAGTACTTC
v_call: TRBV7-9
j_call: TRBJ2-5
clone_size: .
d_call: .

cdr3_aa: CASSENRGDQETQYF
cdr3_nt: TGTGCCAGCAGTGAAAACAGGGGCGACCAAGAGACCCAGTACTTC
v_call: TRBV2
j_call: TRBJ2-5
clone_size: .
d_call: TRBD1

cdr3_aa: CASSMGGETQYF
cdr3_nt: TGTGCCAGCAGTATGGGGGGGGAGACCCAGTACTTC
v_call: TRBV6-2/TRBV6-3
j_call: TRBJ2-5
clone_size: .
d_call: TRBD2

cdr3_aa: CASTQGAGIYEQYF
cdr3_nt: TGTGCCAGCACTCAAGGAGCAGGGATCTACGAGCAGTACTTC
v_call: TRBV28
j_call: TRBJ2-7
clone_size: .
d_call: .

cdr3_aa: CATRGTESAFF
cdr3_nt: TGTGCCACCAGGGGCACAGAAAGTGCTTTCTTT
v_call: TRBV28
j_call: TRBJ1-1
clone_size: .
d_call: .

cdr3_aa: CATSEAGTSGRGEQFF
cdr3_nt: TGTGCCACCAGTGAGGCCGGGACTAGCGGGAGGGGTGAGCAGTTCTTC
v_call: TRBV24-1
j_call: TRBJ2-1
clone_size: .
d_call: TRBD2

cdr3_aa: CASSYTSGGYNEQFF
cdr3_nt: TGTGCCAGCAGTTATACTAGCGGGGGCTACAATGAGCAGTTCTTC
v_call: TRBV6-4
j_call: TRBJ2-1
clone_size: .
d_call: TRBD2

cdr3_aa: CASSKTQRSYGYTF
cdr3_nt: TGTGCCAGTTCGAAAACCCAGAGGAGCTATGGCTACACCTTC
v_call: TRBV19
j_call: TRBJ1-2
clone_size: few
d_call: .

cdr3_aa: CASSPNVEGVVNNEQFF
cdr3_nt: TGTGCCAGCTCACCAAATGTCGAGGGAGTAGTGAACAATGAGCAGTTCTTC
v_call: TRBV18
j_call: TRBJ2-1
clone_size: medium-sized
d_call: .

cdr3_aa: CASGPDRGSGNTIYF
cdr3_nt: TGTGCCAGCGGACCCGACAGAGGCTCTGGAAACACCATATATTTT
v_call: TRBV7-9
j_call: TRBJ1-3
clone_size: .
d_call: .

cdr3_aa: CASSPTRAQGQFF
cdr3_nt: TGTGCCAGCAGCCCTACGAGGGCACAAGGGCAGTTCTTC
v_call: TRBV11-2
j_call: TRBJ2-1
clone_size: .
d_call: .

cdr3_aa: CASGHTEAFF
cdr3_nt: TGTGCCAGCGGCCACACTGAAGCTTTCTTT
v_call: TRBV6-6
j_call: TRBJ1-1
clone_size: .
d_call: .

cdr3_aa: CASSVAREGGEQYF
cdr3_nt: TGTGCCAGCAGCGTAGCCAGGGAGGGTGGGGAGCAGTACTTC
v_call: TRBV7-2
j_call: TRBJ2-7
clone_size: few
d_call: TRBD2

cdr3_aa: CASSQEARSGWEQFF
cdr3_nt: TGTGCCAGCAGCCAAGAGGCGCGGAGTGGATGGGAGCAGTTCTTC
v_call: TRBV14
j_call: TRBJ2-1
clone_size: .
d_call: .

cdr3_aa: CASSLELAGGPGELFF
cdr3_nt: TGCGCCAGCAGCTTGGAGCTAGCGGGAGGGCCCGGGGAGCTGTTTTTT
v_call: TRBV5-1
j_call: TRBJ2-2
clone_size: .
d_call: TRBD2

cdr3_aa: CASSLEGIGNQPQHF
cdr3_nt: TGTGCCAGCAGCTTGGAGGGGATTGGGAATCAGCCCCAGCATTTT
v_call: TRBV5-5
j_call: TRBJ1-5
clone_size: .
d_call: .

cdr3_aa: CATRDSGTQSYNEQFF
cdr3_nt: TGTGCCACTCGGGATAGCGGGACTCAGTCCTACAATGAGCAGTTCTTC
v_call: TRBV10-3
j_call: TRBJ2-1
clone_size: .
d_call: TRBD2

cdr3_aa: CASSGTSGTDEQFF
cdr3_nt: TGTGCCAGCAGTGGGACTAGCGGGACCGATGAGCAGTTCTTC
v_call: TRBV6-4
j_call: TRBJ2-1
clone_size: .
d_call: TRBD2

cdr3_aa: CSASRSGNYGYTF
cdr3_nt: TGCAGTGCTAGTCGATCCGGGAACTATGGCTACACCTTC
v_call: TRBV20-1
j_call: TRBJ1-2
clone_size: .
d_call: .

cdr3_aa: CASSRGSKEQYF
cdr3_nt: TGTGCCAGCAGTCGCGGGAGTAAAGAGCAGTACTTC
v_call: TRBV28
j_call: TRBJ2-7
clone_size: .
d_call: TRBD2

cdr3_aa: CASLLGRSGETQYF
cdr3_nt: TGTGCCAGCTTGTTGGGCAGAAGCGGAGAGACCCAGTACTTC
v_call: TRBV13
j_call: TRBJ2-5
clone_size: .
d_call: .

cdr3_aa: CASSIRDRWGEAFF
cdr3_nt: TGTGCCAGCAGCATCCGGGACAGGTGGGGTGAAGCTTTCTTT
v_call: TRBV3-1/TRBV3-2
j_call: TRBJ1-1
clone_size: .
d_call: TRBD1

cdr3_aa: CASSGGTGGNYGYTF
cdr3_nt: TGTGCCAGCAGCGGCGGGACAGGGGGCAACTATGGCTACACCTTC
v_call: TRBV9
j_call: TRBJ1-2
clone_size: .
d_call: TRBD1

cdr3_aa: CASSQDMVGSSHEQYF
cdr3_nt: TGTGCCAGCAGCCAAGATATGGTGGGGAGTTCCCACGAGCAGTACTTC
v_call: TRBV3-1/TRBV3-2
j_call: TRBJ2-7
clone_size: .
d_call: .

cdr3_aa: CASSFGSSAYDFF
cdr3_nt: TGTGCCAGCAGTTTTGGGTCAAGCGCGTATGATTTCTTT
v_call: TRBV28
j_call: TRBJ1-1
clone_size: .
d_call: .

cdr3_aa: CASSPDRQGENEKLFF
cdr3_nt: TGCGCCAGCAGCCCGGACCGACAGGGGGAAAATGAAAAACTGTTTTTT
v_call: TRBV5-1
j_call: TRBJ1-4
clone_size: .
d_call: TRBD1

cdr3_aa: CASSSHGEGYSEKLFF
cdr3_nt: TGTGCCAGCAGCTCCCACGGAGAGGGATATAGTGAAAAACTGTTTTTT
v_call: TRBV7-9
j_call: TRBJ1-4
clone_size: .
d_call: .

cdr3_aa: CASSQDYMEGYEQYF
cdr3_nt: TGCGCCAGCAGCCAAGATTATATGGAGGGGTACGAGCAGTACTTC
v_call: TRBV4-3
j_call: TRBJ2-7
clone_size: once
d_call: .

cdr3_aa: CASSQDSDTEAFF
cdr3_nt: TGTGCCAGCAGCCAAGATAGTGACACTGAAGCTTTCTTT
v_call: TRBV4-2
j_call: TRBJ1-1
clone_size: .
d_call: .

cdr3_aa: CASSFGTGPNTEAFF
cdr3_nt: TGTGCCAGCAGTTTCGGGACAGGGCCGAACACTGAAGCTTTCTTT
v_call: TRBV27
j_call: TRBJ1-1
clone_size: .
d_call: TRBD1

cdr3_aa: CASSLGTQPFTDTQYF
cdr3_nt: TGCGCCAGCAGCTTGGGGACACAACCCTTCACAGATACGCAGTATTTT
v_call: TRBV5-1
j_call: TRBJ2-3
clone_size: .
d_call: .

cdr3_aa: CASSPGARTANSPLHF
cdr3_nt: TGTGCCAGCAGCCCAGGGGCCCGGACGGCTAATTCACCCCTCCACTTT
v_call: TRBV11-2
j_call: TRBJ1-6
clone_size: .
d_call: .

cdr3_aa: CASSIHSYGYTF
cdr3_nt: TGTGCCAGTAGTATCCACAGCTATGGCTACACCTTC
v_call: TRBV19
j_call: TRBJ1-2
clone_size: .
d_call: .

cdr3_aa: CASSRGTGGMGYTF
cdr3_nt: TGTGCCAGCAGTAGGGGAACAGGGGGCATGGGCTACACCTTC
v_call: TRBV28
j_call: TRBJ1-2
clone_size: .
d_call: TRBD1

cdr3_aa: CASSLRPHGSGRAIDTQYF
cdr3_nt: TGTGCCAGCAGCTTAAGACCCCACGGCAGCGGGAGGGCCATAGATACGCAGTATTTT
v_call: TRBV7-2
j_call: TRBJ2-3
clone_size: .
d_call: TRBD2

cdr3_aa: CASSLVRGSETQYF
cdr3_nt: TGTGCCAGCAGCTTAGTTCGGGGATCCGAGACCCAGTACTTC
v_call: TRBV7-3
j_call: TRBJ2-5
clone_size: .
d_call: .

cdr3_aa: CASSEGTGNYGYTF
cdr3_nt: TGTGCCAGCAGCGAAGGGACAGGGAACTATGGCTACACCTTC
v_call: TRBV9
j_call: TRBJ1-2
clone_size: .
d_call: TRBD1

cdr3_aa: CASSVGAGGPYEQYF
cdr3_nt: TGTGCCAGCAGCGTAGGAGCGGGAGGGCCCTACGAGCAGTACTTC
v_call: TRBV9
j_call: TRBJ2-7
clone_size: .
d_call: TRBD2

cdr3_aa: CASNPGQGADNEQFF
cdr3_nt: TGTGCCAGCAATCCGGGACAGGGGGCCGACAATGAGCAGTTCTTC
v_call: TRBV6-5
j_call: TRBJ2-1
clone_size: .
d_call: TRBD1

cdr3_aa: CAWSQRPGTSPRETQYF
cdr3_nt: TGTGCCTGGAGTCAAAGACCCGGGACTAGCCCTAGGGAGACCCAGTACTTC
v_call: TRBV30
j_call: TRBJ2-5
clone_size: .
d_call: TRBD2